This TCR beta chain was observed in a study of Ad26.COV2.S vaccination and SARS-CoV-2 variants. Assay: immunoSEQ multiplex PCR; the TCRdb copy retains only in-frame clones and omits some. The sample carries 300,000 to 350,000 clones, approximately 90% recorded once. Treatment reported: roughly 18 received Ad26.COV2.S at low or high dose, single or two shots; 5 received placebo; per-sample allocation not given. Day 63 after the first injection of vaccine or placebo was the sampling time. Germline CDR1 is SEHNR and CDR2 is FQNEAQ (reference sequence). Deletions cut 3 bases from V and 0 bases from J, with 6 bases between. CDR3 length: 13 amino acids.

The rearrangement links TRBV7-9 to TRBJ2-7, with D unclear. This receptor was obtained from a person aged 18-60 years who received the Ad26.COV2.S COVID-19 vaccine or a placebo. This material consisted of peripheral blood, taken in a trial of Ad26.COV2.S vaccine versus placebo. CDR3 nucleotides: TGTGCCAGCAGCTTCAGCAGCTCCTACGAGCAGTACTTC. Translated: CASSFSSSYEQYF.